Shown below are 5 T cell receptor beta chains from a single sample sequenced in a study of T-cell memory formation after mild COVID-19. A single record per CDR3 protein comes from TCRdb applying MiXCR to the 5' RACE reads. Here the sample spans a few hundred thousand distinct CDR3 sequences, 7.5% to 10% being singletons. The source material was PBMCs or a T cell subset sorted from them (not recorded which). The source is a young man who had mild COVID-19 (a few samples of this study predate the infection). Cell type and time point are not known.

This clonotype was seen a few times. V gene TRBV4-1 combines with J gene TRBJ2-3, with D unclear. Trimming removed 0 bases from V and 6 bases from J, with 25 bases in between. Germline V CDR1 and CDR2: MGHRA, YSYEKL. The CDR3 is made up of 19 amino acids. The CDR3 nucleotides are TGCGCCAGCAGCCAAGATGAGAAGAGACTGTCAGTTTTTCAGGATACGCAGTATTTT. Translating gives CASSQDEKRLSVFQDTQYF.

This clonotype was recorded many times. The chain uses TRBV11-2 and TRBJ2-5, with 11 bases identical to TRBD2. The CDR3 is 15 amino acids. Germline V gene sequence: CDR1 SGHAT, CDR2 FQNNGV. Trimming removed 3 bases from V and 2 bases from J; junction bases left unmatched: 2. Written as DNA, the CDR3 is TGTGCCAGCAGCTTCTTAGCGGGGGGGCAAGAGACCCAGTACTTC. Encoded protein: CASSFLAGGQETQYF.

This clonotype came up many times. The CDR3 spells CASSFLSLKDHTKNIQYF. The CDR3 coding sequence is TGTGCCAGCAGCTTTTTAAGCCTCAAAGACCATACCAAAAACATTCAGTACTTC. The genes are TRBV7-9 and TRBJ2-4; the D is unclear. Germline values: CDR1 SEHNR, CDR2 FQNEAQ (reference sequence). The V and J ends lost 3 bases and 2 bases respectively, with 20 bases between them. CDR3 size: 18 residues.

This clonotype was detected a few times. This rearrangement joins TRBV28 to TRBJ2-3, with 11 bases fitting TRBD2. Germline loops: CDR1 MDHEN, CDR2 SYDVKM. This CDR3 contains 13 residues. Losses at the gene ends were 5 bases for V and 11 bases for J; bases not matched to a gene: 6. CDR3 protein: CASSPELAGGQYF. The CDR3 DNA follows: TGTGCCAGCAGTCCCGAGCTAGCGGGGGGGCAGTATTTT.

This clonotype was seen more than once but under ten times. The chain has TRBV30 and TRBJ1-4; D possibly corresponds to TRBD1 (5 bases). V was clipped by 0 bases and J by 8 bases, with 22 bases between them. The CDR3 runs to 17 residues. The germline V gene encodes CDR1 GTSNPN and CDR2 SVGIG (reference sequence). Written as DNA, the CDR3 is TGTGCCTGGAGTGTCGGTAATCTCCGATGGGAGGGGGAAAAACTGTTTTTT. It specifies CAWSVGNLRWEGEKLFF.